This T cell receptor (beta chain) was identified during a study of T cell responses to AZD1222 COVID-19 vaccine. The CDR3 is 14 residues long. V gave up 4 bases and J gave up 1 base, with 10 bases separating them. CDR1 is LNHDA, CDR2 SQIVND, per germline (reference sequence). Profiled with immunoSEQ multiplex PCR; TCRdb holds only in-frame clones, not every one. The sample consists of under 200,000 clones, 94% of them appearing once. The source was peripheral blood, collected on day 0 of AZD1222 vaccination. The genes are TRBV19 and TRBJ1-1; D may be TRBD1 (5 bases). This receptor was identified in an adult in good health. CDR3 in DNA: TGTGCCAGTAGTACCAGGGAGGGGAACACTGAAGCTTTCTTT. It specifies CASSTREGNTEAFF.